The T cell receptor (beta chain) described here comes from a study of shared clonotypes between healthy human individuals. Looking at the study overall: Researchers assigned three CD4 naive, three CD4 memory, two CD8 naive and one CD8 memory plate to each donor.

Repertoires were generated with immunoSEQ multiplex PCR, while TCRdb's copy carries only in-frame clones and drops some. The table includes some 2,500,000 clones, around 93% detected once. Overall study results and limits: Sharing of clonotypes among donors was expected to vary with sequencing depth.

About this clone: Antigen: not known. The same CDR3 is also encoded by other DNA sequences in this sample.

V gave up 8 bases and J gave up 4 bases; unmatched junction bases: 7. The CDR3 has 14 residues. Germline lookup yields CDR1 MDHEN and CDR2 SYDVKM. J is TRBJ2-7 and V is TRBV28; 11 positions agree with TRBD1. Sequencing input: naive CD4+ T cells from PBMCs. Noted subset: CD45RA+ positively selected. This sequence was found in a man younger than 35 in good health. Some clones in this sample may be carry-over from other donors' samples. CDR3 bases: TGTGCCAGCCGTCGCGGACAGGGGGCTTACGAGCAGTACTTC. Protein product: CASRRGQGAYEQYF.